This TCR beta chain is drawn from a study of T cells expressing NK-cell markers. Looking at the study overall: Sorted CD3+CD56+NKG2C+, CD3+CD56+NKG2C- and CD3+CD56-NKG2C+ T cells provided the TCR beta repertoires.

General study findings and limits: The leading position in the CD3+CD56-NKG2C+ fraction of several donors also went to these clonotypes. Dominant NKG2C+ clonotypes in five to seven donors made up about 1.0-8% of CD8+ T cells.

TCRdb reprocessed the 5' RACE reads and reports one entry per CDR3 protein, with no DNA. Here the sample table reports about 110,000 distinct CDR3 sequences. A note on this clonotype: No antigen is known for it.

The CDR3 loop spans 12 amino acids. This TCR came from a woman between 18 and 75 years old in good health. This rearrangement joins TRBV12-3 or TRBV12-4 to TRBJ2-1. Material: blood T cells: a sorted CD56 or NKG2C T cell subset, CD4+ or CD8+ T cells, or bulk PBMC T cells (not recorded which). The CDR3 is CASKPWDNEQFF.